This is a list of T cell receptor beta chains from one sample in a study of cytomegalovirus exposure and HLA in healthy donors. Sequencing used immunoSEQ multiplex PCR; TCRdb keeps in-frame clones, though not all of them. The data hold approximately 110,000 clones, with around three quarters observed a single time. The sequenced material came from PBMCs. The receptors originated from a woman aged 60-75 years in good health and CMV-seropositive. The conserved cysteine and the conserved F or W are not part of the CDR3 here.

TRBJ2-7 | TRBV4-1 | ASSQVAGGSYEQY
TRBJ2-5 | TRBV7-9 | SSSLSGRGRETQY
TRBJ1-1 | TRBV11-2 | ASSLSGNTEAF
TRBJ2-1 | TRBV4-3 | ASSPATYNEQF
TRBJ1-3 | TRBV9 | ASSVLGGNTIY
TRBJ2-7 | TRBV27 | ASSFIAGVPVEQY
TRBJ1-5 | TRBV5-1 | ASSQGDSNQPQH
TRBJ2-7 | TRBV6-1 | ASSVGTGPASTYEQY
TRBJ1-1 | TRBV11-2 | ASSPGTDEAF
TRBJ2-7 | TRBV6-6 | ASSNERGTYEQY
TRBJ2-5 | TRBV7-2 | ASSLPGLGQETQY
TRBJ1-3 | TRBV6-1 | ASSEYSGNTIY
TRBJ1-2 | TRBV6-4 | ASSAQGQGGGYT
TRBJ1-5 | TRBV2 | ASKGQVNQPQH
TRBJ1-1 | TRBV6-5 | ASWDRVNTEAF
TRBJ1-5 | TRBV19 | ASTDRGGHGSNQPQH
TRBJ2-5 | TRBV7-6 | ASSLFSSGRVRETQY
TRBJ2-1 | TRBV4-3 | ASSQRGGGNEQF
TRBJ1-1 | TRBV4-1 | ASSQDRGNTEAF
TRBJ2-3 | TRBV7-2 | ASSLPTRSNTQY
TRBJ2-3 | TRBV9 | ASSPGQGMNTQY
TRBJ1-6 | TRBV6-1 | ASSDRDNNSPLH
TRBJ1-5 | TRBV11-2 | ASSLGTGPQPQH
TRBJ2-1 | TRBV2 | ASIGTSGDNEQF
TRBJ1-3 | TRBV5-6 | ASSYTVLSGNTIY
TRBJ2-1 | TRBV15 | ATRDFTSSYNEQF
TRBJ1-5 | TRBV7-8 | ASSLAGLPSGGNQPQH
TRBJ2-3 | TRBV7-2 | ASSAQTRPITDTQY
TRBJ2-2 | TRBV5-1 | ASSQGTPILGELF
TRBJ2-3 | TRBV19 | ASSTPTGDTQY
TRBJ1-5 | TRBV30 | AWSEGGYSNQPQH
TRBJ2-5 | TRBV15 | ATSRGRVQETQY
TRBJ2-2 | TRBV19 | ASKDRNTGELF
TRBJ2-7 | TRBV9 | ASGLAGPYEQY
TRBJ1-1 | TRBV6-1 | ASRGGVNTEAF
TRBJ1-5 | TRBV6-1 | ASSEGRRNQPQH
TRBJ1-1 | TRBV29-1 | SVEGLF
TRBJ1-5 | TRBV4-2 | ASSHFSGDYQPQH
TRBJ2-2 | TRBV6-1 | ASSGDAGGGELF
TRBJ1-2 | TRBV4-3 | ASSLGQPYGYT
TRBJ2-1 | TRBV4-2 | ASSYGLREGSYNEQF
TRBJ2-1 | TRBV27 | ASSSRREVFYNEQF
TRBJ1-3 | TRBV30 | AWSVQGPTFSGNTIY
TRBJ2-3 | TRBV6-5 | ASSYTTGKTADTQY
TRBJ1-2 | TRBV4-1 | ASSQEQGEDYGYT
TRBJ2-1 | TRBV7-9 | ASSFSQPRRVSGEQF
TRBJ1-1 | TRBV5-1 | ASSRGVGGTEAF
TRBJ1-2 | TRBV30 | AWRAGAVLNGYT
TRBJ1-3 | TRBV18 | ASSPQGPTGGTIY
TRBJ1-2 | TRBV6-5 | ASSSRMGRGNGYT